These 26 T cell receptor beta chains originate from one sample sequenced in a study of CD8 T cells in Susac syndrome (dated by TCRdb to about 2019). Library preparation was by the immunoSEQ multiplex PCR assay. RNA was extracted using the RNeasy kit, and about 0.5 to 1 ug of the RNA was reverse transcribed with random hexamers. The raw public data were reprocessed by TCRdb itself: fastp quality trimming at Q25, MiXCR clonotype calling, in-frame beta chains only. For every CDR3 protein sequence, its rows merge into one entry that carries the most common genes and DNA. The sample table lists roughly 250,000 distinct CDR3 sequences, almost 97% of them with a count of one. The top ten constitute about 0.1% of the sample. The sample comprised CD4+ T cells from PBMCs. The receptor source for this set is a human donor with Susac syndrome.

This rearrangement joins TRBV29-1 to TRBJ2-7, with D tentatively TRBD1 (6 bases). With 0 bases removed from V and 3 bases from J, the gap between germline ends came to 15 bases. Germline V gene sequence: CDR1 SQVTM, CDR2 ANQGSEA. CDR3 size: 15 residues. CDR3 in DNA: TGCAGCGTTGAAGATGGTGGCAAGGGGGACTACGAGCAGTACTTC. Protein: CSVEDGGKGDYEQYF.

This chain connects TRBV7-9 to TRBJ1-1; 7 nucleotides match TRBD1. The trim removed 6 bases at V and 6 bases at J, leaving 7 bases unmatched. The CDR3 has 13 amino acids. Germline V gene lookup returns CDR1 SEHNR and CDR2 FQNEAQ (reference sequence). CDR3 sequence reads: CASRTGQLPEAFF. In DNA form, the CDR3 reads TGTGCCAGCAGGACAGGGCAACTACCTGAAGCTTTCTTT.

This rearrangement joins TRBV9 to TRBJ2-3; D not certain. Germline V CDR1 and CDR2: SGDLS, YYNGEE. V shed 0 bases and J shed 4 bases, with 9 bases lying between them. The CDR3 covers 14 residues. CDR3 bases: TGTGCCAGCAGCGTAGGGCTAGGCGCAGATACGCAGTATTTT. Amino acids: CASSVGLGADTQYF.

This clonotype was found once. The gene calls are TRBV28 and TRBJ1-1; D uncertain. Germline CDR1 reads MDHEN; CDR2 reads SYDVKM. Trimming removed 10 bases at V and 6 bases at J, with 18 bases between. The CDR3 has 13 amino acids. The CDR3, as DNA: TGTGCCACATGGATAGGCGCGACCCCTGAAGCTTTCTTT. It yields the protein CATWIGATPEAFF.

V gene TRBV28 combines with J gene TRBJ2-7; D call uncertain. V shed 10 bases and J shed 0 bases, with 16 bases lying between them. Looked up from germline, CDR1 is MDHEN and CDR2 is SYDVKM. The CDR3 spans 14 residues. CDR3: CATPFAVPSYEQYF. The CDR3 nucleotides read TGTGCCACCCCGTTCGCGGTTCCCTCCTACGAGCAGTACTTC.

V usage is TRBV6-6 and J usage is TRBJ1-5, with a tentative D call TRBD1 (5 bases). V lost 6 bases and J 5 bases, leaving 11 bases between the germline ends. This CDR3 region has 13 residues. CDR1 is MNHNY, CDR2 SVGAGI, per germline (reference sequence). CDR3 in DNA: TGTGCCAGCAGCAGGGAGGGCGATCAGCCCCAGCATTTT. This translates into CASSREGDQPQHF.

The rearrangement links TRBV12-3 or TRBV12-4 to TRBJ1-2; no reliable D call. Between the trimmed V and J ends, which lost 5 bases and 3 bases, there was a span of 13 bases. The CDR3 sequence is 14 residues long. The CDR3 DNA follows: TGTGCCAGCAGTCGCGGGAGGGAGGACTATGGCTACACCTTC. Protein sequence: CASSRGREDYGYTF.

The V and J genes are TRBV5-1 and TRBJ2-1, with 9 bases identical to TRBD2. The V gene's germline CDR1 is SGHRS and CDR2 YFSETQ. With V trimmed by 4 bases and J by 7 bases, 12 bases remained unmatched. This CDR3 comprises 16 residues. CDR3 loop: CASSVNSGTSRNEQFF. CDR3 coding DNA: TGCGCCAGCAGCGTGAACTCCGGGACTAGCAGGAATGAGCAGTTCTTC.

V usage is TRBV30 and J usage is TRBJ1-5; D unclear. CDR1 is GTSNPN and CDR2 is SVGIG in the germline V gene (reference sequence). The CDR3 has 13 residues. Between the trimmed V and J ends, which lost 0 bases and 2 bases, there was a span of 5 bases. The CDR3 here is CAWSVSRNQPQHF. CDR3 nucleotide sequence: TGTGCCTGGAGTGTATCCCGCAATCAGCCCCAGCATTTT.

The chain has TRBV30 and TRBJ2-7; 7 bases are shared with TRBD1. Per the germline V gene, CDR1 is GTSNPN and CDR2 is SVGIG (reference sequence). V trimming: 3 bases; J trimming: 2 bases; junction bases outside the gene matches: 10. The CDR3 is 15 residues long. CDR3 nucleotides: TGTGCCTGGAGAAGGCCAGGGGGTTTCACCTACGAGCAGTACTTC. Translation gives CAWRRPGGFTYEQYF.

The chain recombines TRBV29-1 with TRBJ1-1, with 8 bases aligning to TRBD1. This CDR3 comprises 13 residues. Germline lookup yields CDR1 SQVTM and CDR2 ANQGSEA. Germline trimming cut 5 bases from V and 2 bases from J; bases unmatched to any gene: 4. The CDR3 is CSVLDRGNTEAFF. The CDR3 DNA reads TGCAGCGTTCTCGACAGGGGAAACACTGAAGCTTTCTTT.

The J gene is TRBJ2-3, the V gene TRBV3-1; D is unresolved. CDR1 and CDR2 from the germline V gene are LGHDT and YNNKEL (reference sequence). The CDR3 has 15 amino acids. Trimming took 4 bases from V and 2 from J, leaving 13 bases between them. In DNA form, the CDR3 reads TGTGCCAGCAGCCCCTTGCGGCATTTCACAGATACGCAGTATTTT. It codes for CASSPLRHFTDTQYF.

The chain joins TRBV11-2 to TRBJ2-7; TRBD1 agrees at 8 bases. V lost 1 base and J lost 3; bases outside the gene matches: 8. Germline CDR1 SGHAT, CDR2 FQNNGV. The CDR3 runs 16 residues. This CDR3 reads CASSLGQGAGGYEQYF. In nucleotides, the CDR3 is TGTGCCAGCAGCTTAGGTCAGGGGGCCGGAGGCTACGAGCAGTACTTC.

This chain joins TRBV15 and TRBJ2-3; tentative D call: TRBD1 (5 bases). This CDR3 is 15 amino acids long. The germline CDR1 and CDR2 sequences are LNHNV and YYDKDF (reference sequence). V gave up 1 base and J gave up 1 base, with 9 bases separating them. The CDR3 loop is CATSRVGQGTDTQYF. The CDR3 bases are TGTGCCACCAGCAGAGTGGGGCAGGGCACAGATACGCAGTATTTT.

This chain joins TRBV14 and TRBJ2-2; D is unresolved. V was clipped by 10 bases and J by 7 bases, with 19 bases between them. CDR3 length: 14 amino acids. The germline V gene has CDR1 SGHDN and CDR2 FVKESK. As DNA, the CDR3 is TGTGCCACGGGTGTGATTTCCGGTGGCGGGGAGCTGTTTTTT. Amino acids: CATGVISGGGELFF.

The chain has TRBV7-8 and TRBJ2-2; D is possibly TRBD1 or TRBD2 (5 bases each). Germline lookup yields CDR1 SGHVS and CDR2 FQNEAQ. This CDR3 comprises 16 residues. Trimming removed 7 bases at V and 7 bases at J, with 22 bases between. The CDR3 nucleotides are TGTGCCAGCACCACACGGGGCGACAGCCGGTACGGGGAGCTGTTTTTT. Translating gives CASTTRGDSRYGELFF.

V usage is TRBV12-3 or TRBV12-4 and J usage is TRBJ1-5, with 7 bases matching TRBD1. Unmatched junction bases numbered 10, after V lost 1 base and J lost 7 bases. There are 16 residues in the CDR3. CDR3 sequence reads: CASSLGVGQGGQPQHF. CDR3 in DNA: TGTGCCAGCAGTTTAGGGGTCGGTCAGGGGGGCCAGCCCCAGCATTTT.

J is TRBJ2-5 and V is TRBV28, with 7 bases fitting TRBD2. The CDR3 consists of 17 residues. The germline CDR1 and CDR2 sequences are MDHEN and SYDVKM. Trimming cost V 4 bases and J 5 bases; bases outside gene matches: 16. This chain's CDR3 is CASSSPVGGRLVETQYF. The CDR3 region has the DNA TGTGCCAGCAGTTCGCCCGTCGGGGGGAGGTTAGTTGAGACCCAGTACTTC.

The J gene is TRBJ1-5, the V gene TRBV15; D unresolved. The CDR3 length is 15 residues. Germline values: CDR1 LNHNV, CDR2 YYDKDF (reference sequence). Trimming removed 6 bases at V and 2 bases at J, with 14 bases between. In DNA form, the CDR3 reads TGTGCCACCAGGTTCGGCCAGGAGGGCAATCAGCCCCAGCATTTT. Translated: CATRFGQEGNQPQHF.

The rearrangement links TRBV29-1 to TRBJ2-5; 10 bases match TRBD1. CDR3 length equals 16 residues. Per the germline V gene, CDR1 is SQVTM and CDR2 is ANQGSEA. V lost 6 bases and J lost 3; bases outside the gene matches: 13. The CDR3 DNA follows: TGCAGCGTCCTAGTGGGGCCGGGACAGGGGAAAGAGACCCAGTACTTC. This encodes CSVLVGPGQGKETQYF.

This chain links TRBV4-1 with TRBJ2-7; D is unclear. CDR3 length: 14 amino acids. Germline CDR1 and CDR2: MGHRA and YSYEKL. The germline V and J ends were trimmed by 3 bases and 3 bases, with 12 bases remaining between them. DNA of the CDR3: TGCGCCAGCAGCCAGGCGGAACTGAGCTACGAGCAGTACTTC. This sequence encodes CASSQAELSYEQYF.

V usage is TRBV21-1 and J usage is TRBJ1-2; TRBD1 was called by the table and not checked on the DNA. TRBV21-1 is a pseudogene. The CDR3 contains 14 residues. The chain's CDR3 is CANYDRSGGDGYTF. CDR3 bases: TGTGCCAACTACGACAGGTCCGGGGGTGATGGCTACACCTTC.

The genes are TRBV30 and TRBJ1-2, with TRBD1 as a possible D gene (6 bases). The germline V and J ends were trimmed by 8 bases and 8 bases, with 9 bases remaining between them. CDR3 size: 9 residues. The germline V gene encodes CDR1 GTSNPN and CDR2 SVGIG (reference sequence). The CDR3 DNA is TGTGCCGGGGGCTGGGGCTACACCTTC. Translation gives CAGGWGYTF.

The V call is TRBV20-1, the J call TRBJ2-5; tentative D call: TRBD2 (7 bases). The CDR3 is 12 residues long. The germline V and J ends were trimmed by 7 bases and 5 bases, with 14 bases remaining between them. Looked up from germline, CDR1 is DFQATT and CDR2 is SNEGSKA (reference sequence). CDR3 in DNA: TGCAGTGTACCTAGGGGGGGGGAGACCCAGTACTTC. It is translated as CSVPRGGETQYF.

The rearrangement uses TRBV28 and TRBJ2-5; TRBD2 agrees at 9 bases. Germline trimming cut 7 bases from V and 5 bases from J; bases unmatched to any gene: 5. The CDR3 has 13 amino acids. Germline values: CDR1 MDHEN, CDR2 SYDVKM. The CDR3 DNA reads TGTGCCAGCACCAGAAGCGGGAGGGAGACCCAGTACTTC. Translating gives CASTRSGRETQYF. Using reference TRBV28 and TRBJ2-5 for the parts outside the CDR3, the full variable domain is DVKVTQSSRYLVKRTGEKVFLECVQDMDHENMFWYRQDPGLGLRLIYFSYDVKMKEKGDIPEGYSVSREKKERFSLILESASTNQTSMYLCASTRSGRETQYFGPGTRLLVL.

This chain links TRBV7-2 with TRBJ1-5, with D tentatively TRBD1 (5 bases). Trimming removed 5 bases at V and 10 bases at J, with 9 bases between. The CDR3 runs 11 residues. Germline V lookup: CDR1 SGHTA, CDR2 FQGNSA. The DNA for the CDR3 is TGTGCCAGCAGCGGTGACAGTCCCCAGCATTTT. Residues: CASSGDSPQHF.